The source of this T cell receptor beta chain is a study of tumor-infiltrating lymphocytes in localized non-small cell lung cancer. Study in general: Tumor tissue and non-adjacent uninvolved lung came from each patient. Overall study findings and caveats: Recurrence-free survival showed no association with tumor T-cell fraction.

Profiling relied on immunoSEQ multiplex PCR, and the TCRdb table lists in-frame clones only, not all of them. The table shows around 10,000 clones, with about three fifths occurring only once. J was trimmed by 4 bases and V by 3 bases; bases with no gene match: 5. CDR3 length: 15 amino acids. The germline CDR1 and CDR2 sequences are LNHDA and SQIVND (reference sequence). With respect to this clone: Its antigen is not known.

Sequenced: lung tumor tissue. This chain uses TRBV19 with TRBJ2-7; 11 bases map to TRBD1. The TCR comes from a human donor with non-small cell lung cancer. The CDR3 bases are TGTGCCAGTAGTATCGGACAGGGGGCTGGATACGAGCAGTACTTC. It yields the protein CASSIGQGAGYEQYF.